This entry lists 32 T cell receptor beta chains sequenced from one sample in a study of sequential checkpoint blockade in melanoma. Measured with immunoSEQ multiplex PCR; TCRdb has only the in-frame clones, and not every one. Of thousands of clones listed, roughly 50% are singletons. Treatment reported: randomized to nivolumab then ipilimumab (arm A) or the reverse (arm B). Material: CD8+ T cells sorted from blood (inferred from file names), obtained from a patient given nivolumab and ipilimumab in sequence. The receptors here all came from a human patient with melanoma. Some clones in this sample may be carry-over from other donors' samples.

In this sample, this clone is medium-sized. This rearrangement joins TRBV7-9 to TRBJ1-3; D is undetermined. This CDR3 has 12 residues. Deletions cut 2 bases from V and 8 bases from J, with 7 bases between. Germline V gives CDR1 SEHNR, CDR2 FQNEAQ (reference sequence). CDR3 loop: CASSLPGDTIYF. As DNA, the CDR3 is TGTGCCAGCAGCTTACCCGGGGACACCATATATTTT.

Comment on this clone: A read error may produce the germline difference seen at one junction end. The V gene is TRBV6-5, the J gene TRBJ2-7, with 8 bases aligning to TRBD1. The CDR3 is made up of 15 amino acids. Germline values: CDR1 MNHEY, CDR2 SVGAGI. The DNA for the CDR3 is TGTGCCAGCAGTCCTACGGGGACAGGAGAAGAAGGCAGGGACTTC. The encoded protein is CASSPTGTGEEGRDF.

The chain recombines TRBV2 with TRBJ2-1, with TRBD1 identical over 9 bases. There are 12 residues in the CDR3. In germline, CDR1 is SNHLY, CDR2 FYNNEI. Trimming cost V 3 bases and J 14 bases; bases outside gene matches: 5. CDR3 loop: CASSDAGQGKFF. The CDR3 bases are TGTGCCAGCAGTGACGCCGGACAGGGGAAGTTCTTC.

J is TRBJ2-1 and V is TRBV19; 7 bases align to TRBD1. Germline V gene data show CDR1 as LNHDA and CDR2 as SQIVND (reference sequence). The V and J ends lost 5 bases and 4 bases, in that order; junction bases with no gene match: 5. The CDR3 runs 14 residues. This CDR3 is CASSVGQEYNEQFF. DNA of the CDR3: TGTGCCAGTAGTGTTGGACAGGAGTACAATGAGCAGTTCTTC.

This clone showed up just a few times. The rearrangement joins TRBV5-5 to TRBJ2-7; D might be TRBD2 (5 bases). The CDR3 runs 14 residues. Germline values: CDR1 SGHKS, CDR2 YYEKEE (reference sequence). V lost 0 bases and J 2 bases, leaving 9 bases between the germline ends. The CDR3 DNA reads as TGTGCCAGCAGCTTGGCCCCCGGGACCTACGAGCAGTACTTC. Its protein product is CASSLAPGTYEQYF.

V is TRBV28 and J is TRBJ1-2; 8 nucleotides agree with TRBD1. The germline gives CDR1 MDHEN, CDR2 SYDVKM. This CDR3 comprises 14 residues. V was clipped by 1 base and J by 4 bases; unmatched bases: 2. The CDR3 sequence is CASSLYDRGYGYTF. CDR3 coding DNA: TGTGCCAGCAGTTTATACGACAGGGGCTATGGCTACACCTTC.

This chain uses TRBV19 with TRBJ1-1; D is ambiguous. The CDR3 sequence is 12 residues long. With 9 bases removed from V and 4 bases from J, the gap between germline ends came to 12 bases. Germline CDR1 and CDR2: LNHDA and SQIVND (reference sequence). CDR3 loop: CASVSLPTEAFF. CDR3 bases: TGTGCCAGCGTGAGCCTTCCCACTGAAGCTTTCTTT.

Notes on this clone: At one boundary the junction diverges from the germline segment, which might be a read error. The chain has TRBV6-1 and TRBJ2-7; no definite D call. The length of the CDR3 is 13 residues. Germline V gives CDR1 MNHNS, CDR2 SASEGT. The CDR3 region is CASSEGLLYEQYF. The CDR3 DNA follows: TGTGCCAGCAGCGAAGGCCTACTCTACGAGCAGTACTTC.

CDR3 region: CASSQPGQMNTEAFF. In DNA, the CDR3 is TGCGCCAGCAGCCAACCGGGACAGATGAACACTGAAGCTTTCTTT. The rearrangement uses TRBV4-1 and TRBJ1-1; TRBD1 aligns across 7 bases. CDR1 and CDR2 from the germline V gene are MGHRA and YSYEKL. This CDR3 spans 15 amino acids. The V gene end was trimmed by 2 bases and the J gene end by 0 bases; junction bases not matched to a gene: 3.

This chain connects TRBV4-1 to TRBJ1-2; 8 nucleotides agree with TRBD1. The CDR3 loop spans 16 amino acids. J gave up 0 bases and V 0 bases, and 3 bases lay outside the gene matches. CDR1 and CDR2 from the germline V gene are MGHRA and YSYEKL. CDR3 region: CASSQEDRVANYGYTF. CDR3 sequence (DNA): TGCGCCAGCAGCCAAGAGGACAGGGTAGCTAACTATGGCTACACCTTC.

This clone has just a few counts. The chain is built from TRBV6-5 and TRBJ1-5; tentatively, D is TRBD1 (6 bases). Trimming took off 1 base at V and 0 bases at J, with 10 bases between the two ends. In germline, CDR1 is MNHEY, CDR2 SVGAGI. CDR3 size: 16 residues. CDR3 sequence reads: CASSYLRGISNQPQHF. In DNA form, the CDR3 reads TGTGCCAGCAGTTACTTGAGGGGGATTAGCAATCAGCCCCAGCATTTT.

V and J are TRBV7-9 and TRBJ1-1; no reliable D call. The length of the CDR3 is 14 residues. The germline gives CDR1 SEHNR, CDR2 FQNEAQ (reference sequence). Trimming stripped 0 bases from V and 6 bases from J, with 11 bases between. The CDR3 reads CASSLAAGPAEAFF. In DNA form, the CDR3 reads TGTGCCAGCAGCTTAGCTGCGGGTCCCGCTGAAGCTTTCTTT.

This clone was seen only a few times. The chain recombines TRBV30 with TRBJ2-6; 8 nucleotides agree with TRBD1. Germline V gives CDR1 GTSNPN, CDR2 SVGIG (reference sequence). This CDR3 region has 17 residues. The V segment lost 1 base and the J segment 2 bases; nucleotides outside the gene matches: 7. The DNA of the CDR3 is TGTGCCTGGAGTGCCCCCCGGACAGGGACTGGGGCCAACGTCCTGACTTTC. This encodes CAWSAPRTGTGANVLTF.

This clone was observed a handful of times. The chain has TRBV28 and TRBJ1-4; D may be TRBD1 (6 bases). Trimming cost V 1 base and J 4 bases, with 13 bases left between them. This CDR3 contains 16 residues. The germline V gene has CDR1 MDHEN and CDR2 SYDVKM. CDR3 amino acids: CASSLLSDSYNEKLFF. The DNA of the CDR3 is TGTGCCAGCAGTTTATTATCGGACAGCTATAATGAAAAACTGTTTTTT.

This sequence joins TRBV10-3 and TRBJ2-7, with 8 bases fitting TRBD1. With V trimmed by 4 bases and J by 2 bases, 10 bases remained unmatched. This CDR3 has 16 amino acids. CDR1 and CDR2 from the germline V gene are ENHRY and SYGVKD. This chain's CDR3 is CAISGAENRGAYEQYF. The CDR3 DNA sequence: TGTGCCATCAGTGGCGCAGAAAACAGGGGGGCCTACGAGCAGTACTTC.

V and J are TRBV6-1 and TRBJ2-7; tentatively, D is TRBD2 (5 bases). The CDR3 totals 15 residues. The V end lost 7 bases, the J end lost 5 bases, and 21 bases lay between the germline ends. Germline V gives CDR1 MNHNS, CDR2 SASEGT. CDR3 DNA sequence: TGTGCCAGCATCCCCAGAGGGATAGTGACGGACGAGCAGTACTTC. Translation gives CASIPRGIVTDEQYF.

The V gene is TRBV9, the J gene TRBJ1-1; 7 positions match TRBD1. This CDR3 spans 15 amino acids. After removal of 3 bases from V and 6 bases from J, the junction contained 11 bases not matched to a gene. The V gene's germline CDR1 is SGDLS and CDR2 YYNGEE. The CDR3 spells CASSATGVLSAEAFF. CDR3 coding DNA: TGTGCCAGCAGCGCCACAGGGGTTCTTTCCGCTGAAGCTTTCTTT.

This clone has more than one count but fewer than ten. The CDR3 nucleotides are TGTGCCAGCAGCCTAGGGGGTTATCAGCCCCAGCATTTT. The encoded protein is CASSLGGYQPQHF. V is TRBV27 and J is TRBJ1-5; TRBD1 is a possible D gene (6 bases). Trimming cost V 6 bases and J 5 bases, with 11 bases left between them. The CDR3 runs to 13 residues. Germline V lookup: CDR1 MNHEY, CDR2 SMNVEV (reference sequence).

This clone occurred once. The chain couples TRBV6-5 to TRBJ2-7; TRBD1 matches 9 bases. This CDR3 comprises 14 residues. V lost 2 bases to trimming and J lost 4 bases; unmatched junction nucleotides: 3. The germline gives CDR1 MNHEY, CDR2 SVGAGI. CDR3 coding DNA: TGTGCCAGCAGTTACCTACAGGGGGCTTACGAGCAGTACTTC. As protein: CASSYLQGAYEQYF.

This chain joins TRBV19 and TRBJ1-5; a weak D match, TRBD1 (5 bases). CDR3 size: 17 residues. V gave up 2 bases and J gave up 0 bases, with 14 bases separating them. Germline V gene data show CDR1 as LNHDA and CDR2 as SQIVND (reference sequence). CDR3 sequence (DNA): TGTGCCAGTAGTATATCGTTCGACAGCCATAGCAATCAGCCCCAGCATTTT. It specifies CASSISFDSHSNQPQHF.

This chain links TRBV11-2 with TRBJ1-2; 11 bases line up with TRBD1. With V trimmed by 5 bases and J by 7 bases, 18 bases remained unmatched. The CDR3 sequence is 18 residues long. The germline gives CDR1 SGHAT, CDR2 FQNNGV. The CDR3 DNA reads as TGTGCCAGCAGCCTTGTCGTCGGACAGGGGGCTCCGAGGGGTGGCTACACCTTC. Translation: CASSLVVGQGAPRGGYTF.

The sample holds a few counts of this clone. The chain joins TRBV9 to TRBJ2-7, with 9 bases matching TRBD1. The V gene's germline CDR1 is SGDLS and CDR2 YYNGEE. Germline trimming cut 4 bases from V and 7 bases from J; bases unmatched to any gene: 6. This CDR3 comprises 13 residues. The CDR3 reads CASSLGQGWEQYF. CDR3 DNA sequence: TGTGCCAGCAGCTTGGGACAGGGATGGGAGCAGTACTTC.

This rearrangement joins TRBV10-1 to TRBJ1-1; the D is unclear. Looked up from germline, CDR1 is WNHNN and CDR2 is SYGVQD (reference sequence). This CDR3 is built from 14 residues. Trimming left V 11 bases short and J 0 bases short, with 16 bases between. CDR3 DNA sequence: TGCGCCGGTCCAGGCATCCCCATGAACACTGAAGCTTTCTTT. As protein: CAGPGIPMNTEAFF.

V usage is TRBV10-3 and J usage is TRBJ2-7, with 8 bases identical to TRBD1. The germline gives CDR1 ENHRY, CDR2 SYGVKD. Trimming cost V 6 bases and J 4 bases; bases outside gene matches: 11. This CDR3 is 15 amino acids long. For the CDR3, the DNA is TGTGCCATCAGCGGGGTGGACAGGGAAGGATACGAGCAGTACTTC. It yields the protein CAISGVDREGYEQYF.

V usage is TRBV25-1 and J usage is TRBJ2-5; D remains ambiguous. TRBJ2-7 matches the DNA end more closely, so the J call is doubtful. CDR1 MGHDK and CDR2 SYGVNS come from the germline V gene. CDR3 length: 13 residues. The CDR3 region is CATEPSLSYEQYF. The CDR3 DNA reads TGTGCCACCGAACCCTCCCTCTCCTACGAGCAGTACTTC.

This chain connects TRBV7-9 to TRBJ2-7; D call uncertain. V lost 5 bases, J lost 2 bases, and 10 bases lay in between. The CDR3 totals 13 residues. Looked up from germline, CDR1 is SEHNR and CDR2 is FQNEAQ (reference sequence). The CDR3 bases are TGTGCCAGCAGCCCGAGCGAGGCCTACGAGCAGTACTTC. This gives the protein CASSPSEAYEQYF.

This clone is medium-sized (0.01 to 0.1%) by share. V and J are TRBV4-3 and TRBJ2-7; 12 bases are a match to TRBD2. The CDR3 totals 19 residues. With 0 bases clipped from V and 0 bases from J, the junction kept 9 bases outside the gene matches. Germline lookup yields CDR1 LGHNA and CDR2 YSLEER. The CDR3 region has the DNA TGCGCCAGCAGCCAAGACCTCTTCCAGACTAGCGGGAGCTCCTACGAGCAGTACTTC. Translated: CASSQDLFQTSGSSYEQYF.

The chain combines TRBV6-4 with TRBJ1-2, with D unclear. This CDR3 comprises 15 residues. The germline V gene encodes CDR1 MRHNA and CDR2 SNTAGT. Deletions cut 3 bases from V and 6 bases from J, with 17 bases between. The CDR3 sequence: CASSDHGYHKNGYTF. In DNA form, the CDR3 reads TGTGCCAGCAGTGATCACGGGTATCATAAAAATGGCTACACCTTC.

The gene calls are TRBV7-2 and TRBJ1-6; a weak D match, TRBD1 (6 bases). The V and J ends lost 8 bases and 7 bases respectively, with 18 bases between them. This CDR3 comprises 15 residues. Germline loops: CDR1 SGHTA, CDR2 FQGNSA. CDR3 in DNA: TGTGCCAGCGACTATCCAGGGGTGGTGAATTCACCCCTCCACTTT. Protein product: CASDYPGVVNSPLHF.

The chain uses TRBV2 and TRBJ1-4, with a possible D match to TRBD1 (5 bases). Germline V gene sequence: CDR1 SNHLY, CDR2 FYNNEI. Trimming took off 2 bases at V and 5 bases at J, with 9 bases between the two ends. This CDR3 is built from 14 residues. The chain's CDR3 is CASSERGGNEKLFF. CDR3 sequence (DNA): TGTGCCAGCAGTGAAAGGGGTGGGAATGAAAAACTGTTTTTT. Together with reference TRBV2 and TRBJ1-4, the CDR3 gives the full variable domain: EPEVTQTPSHQVTQMGQEVILRCVPISNHLYFYWYRQILGQKVEFLVSFYNNEISEKSEIFDDQFSVERPDGSNFTLKIRSTKLEDSAMYFCASSERGGNEKLFFGSGTQLSVL.

The chain joins TRBV27 to TRBJ2-7; 7 nucleotides align to TRBD1. The CDR3 contains 15 residues. Germline V gene lookup returns CDR1 MNHEY and CDR2 SMNVEV (reference sequence). V shed 6 bases, J shed 7 bases, and the junction held 15 bases outside the gene matches. CDR3 sequence (DNA): TGTGCCAGCAGCCTCGTGACAGGGAAAAAACTGGAGCAGTACTTC. Its protein product is CASSLVTGKKLEQYF.

The rearrangement uses TRBV7-7 and TRBJ1-4, with TRBD1 as a possible D gene (5 bases). The CDR3 length is 14 residues. Germline V gene lookup returns CDR1 SSHAT and CDR2 FNYEAQ (reference sequence). CDR3 sequence (DNA): TGTGCTGTGACGACACGGGGGAGTAATGAAAAACTGTTTTTT. Its translation: CAVTTRGSNEKLFF.